The entry that follows covers one TCR beta chain sequence. CDR1 and CDR2 (germline): MNHEY, SMNVEV (reference sequence). The V segment lost 3 bases and the J segment 1 base; nucleotides outside the gene matches: 4. The CDR3 loop spans 15 amino acids. Assay used: immunoSEQ multiplex PCR; TCRdb lists only in-frame clones, some missing. The data show 15,000 to 20,000 clones, more than 65% seen once. The data were taken from a study of tumour-infiltrating T cells in Burkitt lymphoma. Study context: Productive clonality predicted overall and progression-free survival.

V gene TRBV27 combines with J gene TRBJ1-1, with TRBD1 matching over 8 bases. Sequenced input: tumor tissue. This TCR was recovered from a human donor with diffuse large B-cell lymphoma. The CDR3 is CASSFGQGWNTEAFF. CDR3 sequence (DNA): TGTGCCAGCAGTTTCGGACAGGGATGGAACACTGAAGCTTTCTTT.